The TCR beta chain under discussion was sequenced for a study of blood T cell repertoires in COVID-19. Overall study: The United States, Italy and Spain were the sources of the acute and convalescent COVID-19 samples.

Sequencing was performed with immunoSEQ multiplex PCR; in TCRdb, only in-frame clones are kept and a portion is missing. The table lists under 200,000 clones, about 87% of them singletons, with 0.58% in the top ten. This clone was picked up one time. The CDR3 covers 12 residues. Looked up from germline, CDR1 is LNHNV and CDR2 is YYDKDF (reference sequence). Trimming left V 0 bases short and J 10 bases short, with 7 bases between. Sequences were obtained from peripheral blood. The TCR originated in a man aged 55-75 years with COVID-19, enrolled during active disease. This chain joins TRBV15 and TRBJ2-1, with D unclear. CDR3 sequence reads: CATSRDLVEQFF. In DNA form, the CDR3 reads TGTGCCACCAGCAGAGATCTAGTCGAGCAGTTCTTC.